The following is a TCR beta chain sequence with its context. As yet, its antigen is unknown. This sample is part of a study of beta chain features in type 1 diabetes. Germline V gene data show CDR1 as SGDLS and CDR2 as YYNGEE. CDR3 length equals 13 residues. Expressed TCRB transcripts were sequenced because the isolated RNA had all been reverse transcribed beforehand. Method: immunoSEQ multiplex PCR; TCRdb's copy keeps in-frame clones and lacks some. The table lists fewer than 400,000 clones, approximately 9.9% of them singletons. Points from the study as a whole: For Type 1 diabetes patients, all four CD4+ subsets carried TCRB CDR3s that were moderately but significantly shorter.

Sequencing was carried out using central memory CD4+ T cells from blood. The V call is TRBV9, the J call TRBJ2-7, with D uncertain. Near its end, the DNA agrees better with TRBJ2-1, so the J call may be wrong. The clonotype was recovered from a man aged 25-45 years with type 1 diabetes. CDR3 in DNA: TGTGCCAGCAGCGTAGAGTCTACGGAAGAGCAGTTCTTC. The encoded protein is CASSVESTEEQFF.